The clone carrying this T cell receptor beta chain has more than one count but fewer than ten. The CDR3 runs 15 residues. The germline V gene encodes CDR1 SGDLS and CDR2 YYNGEE. V lost 3 bases, J lost 6 bases, and 9 bases stayed unmatched. This entry comes from a study of patients and donors after allogeneic stem cell transplantation. TCRdb re-called the RT-PCR reads with MiXCR, one entry per CDR3 protein. The sample includes about 960,000 distinct CDR3 sequences, 18% of them seen just once. This receptor was taken from a human donor who was either an allogeneic HSCT recipient or a stem cell or donor lymphocyte infusion donor (not recorded which). It is not recorded whose cells these are; they may come from a transplant donor. Sequencing was done on a sample of blood, either unsorted or a sorted T cell fraction (not recorded which). The chain has TRBV9 and TRBJ1-3; 7 nucleotides agree with TRBD1. The CDR3 nucleotides are TGTGCCAGCAGCGCATACACAGGGGCACTAAACACCATATATTTT. Translating gives CASSAYTGALNTIYF.